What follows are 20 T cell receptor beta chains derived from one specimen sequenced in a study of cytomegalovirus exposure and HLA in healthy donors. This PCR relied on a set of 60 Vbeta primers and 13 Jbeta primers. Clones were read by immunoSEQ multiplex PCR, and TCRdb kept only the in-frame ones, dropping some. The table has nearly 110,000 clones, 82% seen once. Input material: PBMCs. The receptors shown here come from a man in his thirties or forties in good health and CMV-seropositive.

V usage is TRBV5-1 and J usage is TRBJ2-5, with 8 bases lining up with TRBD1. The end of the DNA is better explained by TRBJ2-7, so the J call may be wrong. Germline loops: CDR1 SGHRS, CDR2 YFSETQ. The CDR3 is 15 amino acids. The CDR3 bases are TGCGCCAGCAGCCACCCCACAGGGGGTTCCTACGAGCAGTACTTC. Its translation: CASSHPTGGSYEQYF.

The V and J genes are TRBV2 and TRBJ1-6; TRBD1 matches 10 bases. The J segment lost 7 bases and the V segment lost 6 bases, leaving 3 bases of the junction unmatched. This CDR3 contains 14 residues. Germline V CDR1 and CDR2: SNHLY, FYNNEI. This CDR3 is CASRPGQGNSPLHF. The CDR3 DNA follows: TGTGCCAGCAGGCCGGGACAGGGGAATTCACCCCTCCACTTT. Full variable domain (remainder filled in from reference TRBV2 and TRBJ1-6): EPEVTQTPSHQVTQMGQEVILRCVPISNHLYFYWYRQILGQKVEFLVSFYNNEISEKSEIFDDQFSVERPDGSNFTLKIRSTKLEDSAMYFCASRPGQGNSPLHFGNGTRLTVT.

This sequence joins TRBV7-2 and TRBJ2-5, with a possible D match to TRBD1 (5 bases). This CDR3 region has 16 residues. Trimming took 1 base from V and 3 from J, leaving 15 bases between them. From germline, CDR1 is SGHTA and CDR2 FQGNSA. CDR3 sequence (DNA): TGTGCCAGCAGCTTAGTTGACAGAGCTATAGAAGAGACCCAGTACTTC. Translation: CASSLVDRAIEETQYF.

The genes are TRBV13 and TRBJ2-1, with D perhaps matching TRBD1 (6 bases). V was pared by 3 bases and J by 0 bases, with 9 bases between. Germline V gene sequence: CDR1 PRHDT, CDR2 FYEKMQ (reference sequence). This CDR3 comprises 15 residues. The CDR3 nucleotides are TGTGCCAGCAGCTTTCACAGGGACTCCTACAATGAGCAGTTCTTC. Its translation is CASSFHRDSYNEQFF.

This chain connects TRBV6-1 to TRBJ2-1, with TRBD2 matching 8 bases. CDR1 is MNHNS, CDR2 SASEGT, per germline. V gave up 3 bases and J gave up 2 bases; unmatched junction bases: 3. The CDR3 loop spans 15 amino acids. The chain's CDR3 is CASSEISGAYNEQFF. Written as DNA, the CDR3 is TGTGCCAGCAGTGAGATTAGCGGGGCCTACAATGAGCAGTTCTTC.

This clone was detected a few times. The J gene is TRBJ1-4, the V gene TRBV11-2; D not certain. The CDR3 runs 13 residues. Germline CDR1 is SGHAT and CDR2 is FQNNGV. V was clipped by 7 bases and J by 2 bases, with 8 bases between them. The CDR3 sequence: CASTSRTNEKLFF. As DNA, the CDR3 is TGTGCCAGCACCTCGCGGACTAATGAAAAACTGTTTTTT.

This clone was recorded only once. The CDR3, as DNA: TGTGCCAGCAGCCAAGATATGTTGGGGCTAGCGGGGGCCCGGGATACGCAGTATTTT. It yields the protein CASSQDMLGLAGARDTQYF. The V call is TRBV4-2, the J call TRBJ2-3; 10 bases map to TRBD2. J gave up 6 bases and V 0 bases, and 15 bases lay outside the gene matches. From germline, CDR1 is LGHNA and CDR2 YNFKEQ. The CDR3 spans 19 residues.

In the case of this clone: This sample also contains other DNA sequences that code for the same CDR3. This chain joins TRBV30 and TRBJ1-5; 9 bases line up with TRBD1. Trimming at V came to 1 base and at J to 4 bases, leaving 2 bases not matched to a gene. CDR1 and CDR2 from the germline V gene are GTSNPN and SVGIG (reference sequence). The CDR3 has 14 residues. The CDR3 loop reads CAWSAGTGNQPQHF. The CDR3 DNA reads TGTGCCTGGAGTGCCGGGACAGGGAATCAGCCCCAGCATTTT.

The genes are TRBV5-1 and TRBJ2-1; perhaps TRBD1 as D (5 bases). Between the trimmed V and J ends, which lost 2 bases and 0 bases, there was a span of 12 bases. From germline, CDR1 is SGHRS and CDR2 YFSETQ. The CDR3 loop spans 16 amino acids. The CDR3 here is CASSFQGSSSYNEQFF. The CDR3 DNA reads TGCGCCAGCAGCTTCCAGGGCTCGAGCTCCTACAATGAGCAGTTCTTC.

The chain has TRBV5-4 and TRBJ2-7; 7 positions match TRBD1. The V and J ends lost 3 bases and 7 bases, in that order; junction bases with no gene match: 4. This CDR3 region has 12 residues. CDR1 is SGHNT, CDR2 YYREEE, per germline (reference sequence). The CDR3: CASSWGTVEQYF. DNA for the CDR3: TGTGCCAGCAGCTGGGGGACAGTGGAGCAGTACTTC.

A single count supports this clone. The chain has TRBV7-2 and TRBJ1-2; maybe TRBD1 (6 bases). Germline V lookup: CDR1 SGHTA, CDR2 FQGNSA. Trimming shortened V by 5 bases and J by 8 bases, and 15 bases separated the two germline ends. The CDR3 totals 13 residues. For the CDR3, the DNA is TGTGCCAGCAGCCCGAGAGGGGGTCGGGGCTACACCTTC. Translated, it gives CASSPRGGRGYTF.

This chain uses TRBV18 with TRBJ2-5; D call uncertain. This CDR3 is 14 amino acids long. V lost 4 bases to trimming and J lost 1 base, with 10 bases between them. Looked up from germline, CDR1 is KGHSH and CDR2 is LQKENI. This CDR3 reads CASSLSATQETQYF. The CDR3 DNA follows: TGTGCCAGCTCACTTTCAGCGACCCAAGAGACCCAGTACTTC.

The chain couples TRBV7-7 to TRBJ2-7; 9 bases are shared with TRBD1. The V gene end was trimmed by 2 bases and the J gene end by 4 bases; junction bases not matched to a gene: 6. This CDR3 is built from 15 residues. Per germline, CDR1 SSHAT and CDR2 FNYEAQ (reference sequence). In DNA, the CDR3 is TGTGCCAGCAGCTTACGAATGGGACAGGGATACGAGCAGTACTTC. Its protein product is CASSLRMGQGYEQYF.

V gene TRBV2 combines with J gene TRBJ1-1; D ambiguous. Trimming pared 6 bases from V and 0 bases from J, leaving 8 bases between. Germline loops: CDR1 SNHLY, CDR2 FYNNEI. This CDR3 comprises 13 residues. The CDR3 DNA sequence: TGTGCCAGCAGCCTCGGGTTGAACACTGAAGCTTTCTTT. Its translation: CASSLGLNTEAFF.

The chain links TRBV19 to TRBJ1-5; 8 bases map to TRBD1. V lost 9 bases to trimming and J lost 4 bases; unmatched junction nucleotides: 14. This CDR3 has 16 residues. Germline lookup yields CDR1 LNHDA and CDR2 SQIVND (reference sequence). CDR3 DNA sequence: TGTGCCAGCGAATCAAGACGGACAGGGCGAAATCAGCCCCAGCATTTT. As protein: CASESRRTGRNQPQHF.

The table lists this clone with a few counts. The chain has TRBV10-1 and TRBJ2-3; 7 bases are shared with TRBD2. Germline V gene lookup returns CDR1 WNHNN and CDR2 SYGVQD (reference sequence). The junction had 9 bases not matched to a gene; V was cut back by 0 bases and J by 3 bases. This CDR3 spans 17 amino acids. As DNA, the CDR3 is TGCGCCAGCAGTGAGTCGATACGGCGGGGAGGGACAGATACGCAGTATTTT. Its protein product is CASSESIRRGGTDTQYF.

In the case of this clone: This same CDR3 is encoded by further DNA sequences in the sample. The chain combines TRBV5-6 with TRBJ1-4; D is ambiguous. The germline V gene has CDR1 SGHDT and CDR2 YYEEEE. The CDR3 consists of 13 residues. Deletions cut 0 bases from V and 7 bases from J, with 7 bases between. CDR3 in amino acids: CASSLVGGEKLFF. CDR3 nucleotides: TGTGCCAGCAGCTTGGTTGGCGGTGAAAAACTGTTTTTT.

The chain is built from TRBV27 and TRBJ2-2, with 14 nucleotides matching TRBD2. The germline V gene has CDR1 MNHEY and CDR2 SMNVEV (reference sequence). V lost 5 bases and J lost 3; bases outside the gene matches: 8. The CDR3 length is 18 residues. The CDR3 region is CASSPRLAGGPDTGELFF. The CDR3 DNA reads TGTGCCAGCAGTCCTCGACTAGCGGGGGGGCCGGACACCGGGGAGCTGTTTTTT.

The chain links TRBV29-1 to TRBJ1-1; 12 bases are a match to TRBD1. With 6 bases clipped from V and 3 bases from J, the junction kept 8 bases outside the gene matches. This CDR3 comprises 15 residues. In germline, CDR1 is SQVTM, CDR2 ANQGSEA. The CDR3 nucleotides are TGCAGCGTGTACCGGGACAGGGGGCGTGACACTGAAGCTTTCTTT. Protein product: CSVYRDRGRDTEAFF.

The CDR3 DNA reads as TGTGCCATCAGTGAGTTTCGGGGGTCTGGGGCCAACGTCCTGACTTTC. Translating gives CAISEFRGSGANVLTF. The genes are TRBV10-3 and TRBJ2-6; a possible D gene is TRBD2 (6 bases). The CDR3 length is 16 residues. Germline V gene lookup returns CDR1 ENHRY and CDR2 SYGVKD. Trimming took off 1 base at V and 1 base at J, with 8 bases between the two ends.